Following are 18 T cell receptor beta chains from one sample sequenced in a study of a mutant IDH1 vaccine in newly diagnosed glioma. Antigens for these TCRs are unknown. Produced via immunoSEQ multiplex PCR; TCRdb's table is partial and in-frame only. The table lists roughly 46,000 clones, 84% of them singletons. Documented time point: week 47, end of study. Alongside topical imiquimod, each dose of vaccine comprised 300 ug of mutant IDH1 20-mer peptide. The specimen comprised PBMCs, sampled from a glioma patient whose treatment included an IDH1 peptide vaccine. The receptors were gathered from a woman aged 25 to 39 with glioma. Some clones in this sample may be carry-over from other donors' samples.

CDR3 coding DNA: TGTGCCAGCACCACACCGGGGGCTGGGGCCAACGTCCTGACTTTC. It is translated as CASTTPGAGANVLTF. This sequence joins TRBV2 and TRBJ2-6; TRBD2 is a possible D gene (6 bases). Germline V gene sequence: CDR1 SNHLY, CDR2 FYNNEI. The CDR3 has 15 residues. Trimming took 7 bases from V and 2 from J, leaving 12 bases between them.

The DNA of the CDR3 is TGTGCCAGCAGCCCCGAGGGACAGGGGAATCAGCCCCAGCATTTT. This codes for CASSPEGQGNQPQHF. This chain uses TRBV2 with TRBJ1-5; 10 bases are shared with TRBD1. Germline values: CDR1 SNHLY, CDR2 FYNNEI. CDR3 length equals 15 residues. The V and J ends lost 6 bases and 4 bases, in that order; junction bases with no gene match: 6. Based on the CDR3 plus reference TRBV2 and TRBJ1-5, the full variable domain is EPEVTQTPSHQVTQMGQEVILRCVPISNHLYFYWYRQILGQKVEFLVSFYNNEISEKSEIFDDQFSVERPDGSNFTLKIRSTKLEDSAMYFCASSPEGQGNQPQHFGDGTRLSIL.

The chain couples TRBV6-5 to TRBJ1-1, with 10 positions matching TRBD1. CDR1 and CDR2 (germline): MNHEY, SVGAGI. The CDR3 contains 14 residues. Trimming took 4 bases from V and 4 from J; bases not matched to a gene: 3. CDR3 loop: CASSWRQGATEAFF. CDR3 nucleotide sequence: TGTGCCAGCAGTTGGCGACAGGGGGCCACTGAAGCTTTCTTT.

The chain's CDR3 is CASSNSGGEQPQHF. The CDR3 DNA reads TGTGCCAGCAGTAATTCCGGGGGCGAGCAGCCCCAGCATTTT. The chain employs TRBV25-1 and TRBJ1-5; D perhaps matches TRBD1 (6 bases). Trimming took 5 bases from V and 7 from J, leaving 15 bases between them. The germline gives CDR1 MGHDK, CDR2 SYGVNS. The length of the CDR3 is 14 residues.

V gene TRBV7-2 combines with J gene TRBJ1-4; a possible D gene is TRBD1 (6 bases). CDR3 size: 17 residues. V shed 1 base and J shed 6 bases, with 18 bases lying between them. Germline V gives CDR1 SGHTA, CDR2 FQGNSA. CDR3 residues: CASSLGRDNSRDEKLFF. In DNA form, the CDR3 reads TGTGCCAGCAGCTTAGGCCGGGACAACTCAAGAGATGAAAAACTGTTTTTT.

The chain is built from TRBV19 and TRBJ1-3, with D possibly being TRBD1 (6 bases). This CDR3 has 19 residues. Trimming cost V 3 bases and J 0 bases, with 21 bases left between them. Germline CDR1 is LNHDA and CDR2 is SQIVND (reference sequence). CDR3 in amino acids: CASSITGQLVISSGNTIYF. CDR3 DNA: TGTGCCAGTAGTATCACCGGACAGCTAGTAATCAGCTCTGGAAACACCATATATTTT.

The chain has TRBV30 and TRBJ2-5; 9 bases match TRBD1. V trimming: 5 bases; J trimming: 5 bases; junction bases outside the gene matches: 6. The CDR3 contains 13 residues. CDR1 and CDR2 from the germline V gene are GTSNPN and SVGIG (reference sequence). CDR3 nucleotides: TGTGCCTGGGAGACAGGGACAGGGGAGACCCAGTACTTC. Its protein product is CAWETGTGETQYF.

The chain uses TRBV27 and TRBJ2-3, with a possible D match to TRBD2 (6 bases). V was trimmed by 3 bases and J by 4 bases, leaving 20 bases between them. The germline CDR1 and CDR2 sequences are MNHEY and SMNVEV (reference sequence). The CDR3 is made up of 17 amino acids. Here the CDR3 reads CASSFRPPREYPDTQYF. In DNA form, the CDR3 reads TGTGCCAGCAGTTTTAGACCACCCCGGGAGTACCCAGATACGCAGTATTTT.

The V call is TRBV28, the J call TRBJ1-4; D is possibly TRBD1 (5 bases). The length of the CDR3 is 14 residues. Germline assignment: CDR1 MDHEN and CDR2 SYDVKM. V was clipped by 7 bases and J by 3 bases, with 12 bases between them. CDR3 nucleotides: TGTGCCAGCAAACTGGGGGTAGCTAATGAAAAACTGTTTTTT. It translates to CASKLGVANEKLFF. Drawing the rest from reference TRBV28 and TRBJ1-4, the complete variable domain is DVKVTQSSRYLVKRTGEKVFLECVQDMDHENMFWYRQDPGLGLRLIYFSYDVKMKEKGDIPEGYSVSREKKERFSLILESASTNQTSMYLCASKLGVANEKLFFGSGTQLSVL.

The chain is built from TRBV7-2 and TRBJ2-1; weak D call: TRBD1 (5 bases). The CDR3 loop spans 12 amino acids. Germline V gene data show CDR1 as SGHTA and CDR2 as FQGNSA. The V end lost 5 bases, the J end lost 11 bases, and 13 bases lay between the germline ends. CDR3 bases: TGTGCCAGCAGCCCTACAGGCGAGCAGCAGTTCTTC. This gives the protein CASSPTGEQQFF.

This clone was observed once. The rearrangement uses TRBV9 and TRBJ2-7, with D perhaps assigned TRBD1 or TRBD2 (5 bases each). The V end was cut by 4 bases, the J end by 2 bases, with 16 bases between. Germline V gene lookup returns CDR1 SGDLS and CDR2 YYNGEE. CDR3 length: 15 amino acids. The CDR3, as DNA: TGTGCCAGCAGCCCCCAGTGGGGACCTACCTACGAGCAGTACTTC. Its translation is CASSPQWGPTYEQYF.

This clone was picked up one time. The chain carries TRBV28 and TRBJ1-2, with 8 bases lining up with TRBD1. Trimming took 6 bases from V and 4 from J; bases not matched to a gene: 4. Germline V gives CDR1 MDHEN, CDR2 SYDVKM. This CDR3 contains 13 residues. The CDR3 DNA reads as TGTGCCAGCAGGGCAGGGGGCGTCTATGGCTACACCTTC. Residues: CASRAGGVYGYTF.

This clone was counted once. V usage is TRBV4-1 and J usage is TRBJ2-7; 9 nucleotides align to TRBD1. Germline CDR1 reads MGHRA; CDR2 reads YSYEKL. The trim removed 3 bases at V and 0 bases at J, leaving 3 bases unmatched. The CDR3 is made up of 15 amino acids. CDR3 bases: TGCGCCAGCAGCCAGGGGACAGGGAGCTCCTACGAGCAGTACTTC. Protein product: CASSQGTGSSYEQYF.

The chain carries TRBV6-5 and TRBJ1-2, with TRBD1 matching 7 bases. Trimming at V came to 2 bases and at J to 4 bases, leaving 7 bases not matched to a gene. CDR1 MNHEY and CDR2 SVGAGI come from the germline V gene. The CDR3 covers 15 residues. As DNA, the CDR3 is TGTGCCAGCAGTTACAAAGGGGACAGTCCCTATGGCTACACCTTC. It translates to CASSYKGDSPYGYTF.

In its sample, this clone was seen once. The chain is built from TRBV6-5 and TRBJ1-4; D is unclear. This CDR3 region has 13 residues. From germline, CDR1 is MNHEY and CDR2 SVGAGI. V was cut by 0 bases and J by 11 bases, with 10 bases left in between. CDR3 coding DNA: TGTGCCAGCAGTTACTCGGAGCGGGGTAAACTGTTTTTT. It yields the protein CASSYSERGKLFF.

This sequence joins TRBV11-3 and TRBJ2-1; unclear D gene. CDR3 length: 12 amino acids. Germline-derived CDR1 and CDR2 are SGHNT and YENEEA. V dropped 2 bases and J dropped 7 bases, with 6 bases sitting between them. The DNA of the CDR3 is TGTGCCAGCAGCTTAACGCCTAATGAGCAGTTCTTC. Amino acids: CASSLTPNEQFF.

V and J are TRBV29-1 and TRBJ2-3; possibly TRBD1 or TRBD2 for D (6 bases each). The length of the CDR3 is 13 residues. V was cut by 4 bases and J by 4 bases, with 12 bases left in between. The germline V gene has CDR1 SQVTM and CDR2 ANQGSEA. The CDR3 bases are TGCAGCGTTGGGGGGGCCGGGGCAGATACGCAGTATTTT. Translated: CSVGGAGADTQYF.

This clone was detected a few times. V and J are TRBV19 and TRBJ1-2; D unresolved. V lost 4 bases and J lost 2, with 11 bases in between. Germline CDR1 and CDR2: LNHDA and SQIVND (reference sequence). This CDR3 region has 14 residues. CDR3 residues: CASSTARVNYGYTF. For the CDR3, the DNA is TGTGCCAGTAGTACCGCACGGGTCAACTATGGCTACACCTTC.